This T cell receptor (beta chain) was identified during a study of CD8 T cells in ankylosing spondylitis. Study-level points and caveats: Reportedly, disease-linked clones are significantly enriched in ankylosing spondylitis patients' matched synovial fluid. Ankylosing spondylitis blood seemed to carry a telltale TCR beta motif made of under 10 highly homologous variants. Some of these motif variants have turned up before, in reports on reactive arthritis synovial fluid and blood. Disease-linked clones were CD8+ and relatively rare in peripheral blood.

This clonotype was recorded a few times. Its antigen remains unknown. Quantitative molecular-barcoded 5'-RACE generated the TCR beta libraries. TCRdb recomputed calls from the 5' RACE reads with MiXCR, one row per CDR3 protein. Here the sample spans around 130,000 distinct CDR3 sequences, about 15% being singletons. CDR3 length: 19 amino acids. The germline gives CDR1 DFQATT, CDR2 SNEGSKA (reference sequence). J lost 0 bases, V lost 2 bases, and 13 bases had no gene match. Sequenced input: blood, either unsorted or a sorted T cell fraction (not recorded which). The chain employs TRBV20-1 and TRBJ2-1, with TRBD2 matching over 10 bases. The clonotype was recovered from a male donor with ankylosing spondylitis. In DNA, the CDR3 is TGCAGTGCTAGACGGACTAGCGGATACAAAACCAGCTCCTACAATGAGCAGTTCTTC. This encodes CSARRTSGYKTSSYNEQFF.